Each of the 2 T cell receptor beta chains below was sequenced from the same sample in a study of molecular identifiers for immune sequencing clone quantification. One entry per CDR3 protein results from TCRdb running MiXCR on the PCR reads. Among 88,000 or so distinct CDR3 sequences, roughly a fifth were seen once, and the ten largest hold roughly 1%. Sequencing was done on a sample of naive CD8+ T cells from blood, with Jurkat cell RNA spiked in. Stated subset: FACS-sorted CD8+CD4-CCR7+CD45RA+ naive T cells. The receptors were gathered from a human donor in good health. Some libraries in this study had Jurkat cell RNA spiked in.

About this clonotype itself: Lacking the conserved final phenylalanine or tryptophan, this CDR3 likely reflects a read error. V and J are TRBV20-1 and TRBJ2-7, with 7 bases aligning to TRBD1. V was clipped by 1 base and J by 2 bases; unmatched bases: 8. Germline CDR1 DFQATT, CDR2 SNEGSKA (reference sequence). The CDR3 spans 15 residues. Here the CDR3 reads CSARGPGQFTYEQYL. CDR3 DNA sequence: TGCAGTGCTAGAGGCCCGGGACAGTTTACCTACGAGCAGTACCTC.

The sample holds a few counts of this clonotype. The rearrangement uses TRBV20-1 and TRBJ2-2; D not resolved. CDR3 length equals 14 residues. V gave up 0 bases and J gave up 5 bases, with 10 bases separating them. Germline V gene sequence: CDR1 DFQATT, CDR2 SNEGSKA (reference sequence). CDR3: CSARDLETTGELFF. CDR3 sequence (DNA): TGCAGTGCTAGAGATTTGGAGACAACCGGGGAGCTGTTTTTT.